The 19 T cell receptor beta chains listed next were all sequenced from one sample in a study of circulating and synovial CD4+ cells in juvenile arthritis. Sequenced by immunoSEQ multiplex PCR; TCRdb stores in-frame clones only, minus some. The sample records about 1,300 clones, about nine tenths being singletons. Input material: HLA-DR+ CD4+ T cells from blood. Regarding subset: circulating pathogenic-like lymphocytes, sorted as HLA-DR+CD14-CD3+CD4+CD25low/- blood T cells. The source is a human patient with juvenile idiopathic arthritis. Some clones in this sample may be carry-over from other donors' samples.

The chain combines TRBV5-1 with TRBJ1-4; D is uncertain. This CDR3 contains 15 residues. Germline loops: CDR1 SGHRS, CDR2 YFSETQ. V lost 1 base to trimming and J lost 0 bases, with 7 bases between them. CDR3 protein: CASSLRQSTNEKLFF. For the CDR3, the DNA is TGCGCCAGCAGCTTGCGACAATCAACTAATGAAAAACTGTTTTTT. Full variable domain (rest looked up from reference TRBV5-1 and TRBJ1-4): KAGVTQTPRYLIKTRGQQVTLSCSPISGHRSVSWYQQTPGQGLQFLFEYFSETQRNKGNFPGRFSGRQFSNSRSEMNVSTLELGDSALYLCASSLRQSTNEKLFFGSGTQLSVL.

The DNA of the CDR3 is TGTGCCAGCAGCTTGAACAGCTTAAATCAGCCCCAGCATTTT. Its protein product is CASSLNSLNQPQHF. The rearrangement joins TRBV7-2 to TRBJ1-5; D gene unclear. Trimming pared 3 bases from V and 4 bases from J, leaving 10 bases between. Per the germline V gene, CDR1 is SGHTA and CDR2 is FQGNSA. The CDR3 extends over 14 amino acids.

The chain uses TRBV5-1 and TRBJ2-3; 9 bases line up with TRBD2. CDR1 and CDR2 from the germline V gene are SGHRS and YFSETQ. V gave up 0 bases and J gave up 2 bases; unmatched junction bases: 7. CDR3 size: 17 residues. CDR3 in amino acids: CASSLDGSGRPTDTQYF. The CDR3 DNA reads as TGCGCCAGCAGCTTGGATGGTAGCGGGAGACCCACAGATACGCAGTATTTT.

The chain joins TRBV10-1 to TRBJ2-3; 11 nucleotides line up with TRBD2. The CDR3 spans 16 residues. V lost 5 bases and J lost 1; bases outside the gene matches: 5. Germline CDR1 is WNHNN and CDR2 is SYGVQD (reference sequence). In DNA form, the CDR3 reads TGCGCCAGCAGTCCACTAGCGGGAGTCGGCACAGATACGCAGTATTTT. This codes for CASSPLAGVGTDTQYF.

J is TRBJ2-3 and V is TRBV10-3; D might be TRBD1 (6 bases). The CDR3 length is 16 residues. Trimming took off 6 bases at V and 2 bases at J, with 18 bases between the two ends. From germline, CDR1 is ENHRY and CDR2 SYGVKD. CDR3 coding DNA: TGTGCCATCAGGGAAAACAGGGCAACAGACACAGATACGCAGTATTTT. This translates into CAIRENRATDTDTQYF.

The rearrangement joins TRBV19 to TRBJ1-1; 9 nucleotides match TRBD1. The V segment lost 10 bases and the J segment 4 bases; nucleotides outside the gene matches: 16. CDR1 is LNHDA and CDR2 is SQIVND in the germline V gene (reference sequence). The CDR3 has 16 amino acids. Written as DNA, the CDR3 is TGTGCCACCCAGCCCGGGACAGGGAATTTGGGCACTGAAGCTTTCTTT. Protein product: CATQPGTGNLGTEAFF.

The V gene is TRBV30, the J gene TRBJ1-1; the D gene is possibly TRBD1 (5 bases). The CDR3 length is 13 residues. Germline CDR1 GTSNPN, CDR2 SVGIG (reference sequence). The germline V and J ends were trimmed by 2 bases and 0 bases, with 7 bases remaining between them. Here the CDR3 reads CAWSYRLNTEAFF. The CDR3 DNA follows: TGTGCCTGGAGTTACAGGTTGAACACTGAAGCTTTCTTT.

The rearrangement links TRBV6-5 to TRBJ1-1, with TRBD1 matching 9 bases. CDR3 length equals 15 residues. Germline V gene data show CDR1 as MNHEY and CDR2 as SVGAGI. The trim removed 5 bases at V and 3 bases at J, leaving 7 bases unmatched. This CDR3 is CASSTDRGSDTEAFF. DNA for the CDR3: TGTGCCAGCAGTACAGACAGGGGGTCGGACACTGAAGCTTTCTTT.

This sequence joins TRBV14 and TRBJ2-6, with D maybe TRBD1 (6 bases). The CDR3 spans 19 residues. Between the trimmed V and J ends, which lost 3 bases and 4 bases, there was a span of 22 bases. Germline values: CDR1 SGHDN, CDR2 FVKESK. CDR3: CASSHTRQDRAMGANVLTF. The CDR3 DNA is TGTGCCAGCAGCCATACAAGACAGGATAGGGCTATGGGGGCCAACGTCCTGACTTTC.

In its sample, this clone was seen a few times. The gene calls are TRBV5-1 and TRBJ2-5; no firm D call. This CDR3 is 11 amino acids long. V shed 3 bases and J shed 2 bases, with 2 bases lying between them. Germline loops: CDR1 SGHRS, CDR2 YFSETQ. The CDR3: CASSSQETQYF. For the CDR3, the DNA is TGCGCCAGCAGCTCTCAAGAGACCCAGTACTTC. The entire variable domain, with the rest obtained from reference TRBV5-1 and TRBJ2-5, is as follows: KAGVTQTPRYLIKTRGQQVTLSCSPISGHRSVSWYQQTPGQGLQFLFEYFSETQRNKGNFPGRFSGRQFSNSRSEMNVSTLELGDSALYLCASSSQETQYFGPGTRLLVL.

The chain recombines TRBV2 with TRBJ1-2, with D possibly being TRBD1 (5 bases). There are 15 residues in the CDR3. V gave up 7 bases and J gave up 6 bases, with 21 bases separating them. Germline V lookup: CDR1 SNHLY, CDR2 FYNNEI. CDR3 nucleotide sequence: TGTGCCAGCAATCCAACCGGGACTGCCGGGGATGGCTACACCTTC. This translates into CASNPTGTAGDGYTF.

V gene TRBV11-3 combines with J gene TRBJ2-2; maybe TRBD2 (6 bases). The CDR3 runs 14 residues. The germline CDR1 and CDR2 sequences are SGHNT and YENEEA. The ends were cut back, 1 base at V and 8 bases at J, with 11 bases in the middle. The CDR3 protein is CASSLGPSAGELFF. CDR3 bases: TGTGCCAGCAGCTTAGGCCCTAGCGCGGGGGAGCTGTTTTTT.

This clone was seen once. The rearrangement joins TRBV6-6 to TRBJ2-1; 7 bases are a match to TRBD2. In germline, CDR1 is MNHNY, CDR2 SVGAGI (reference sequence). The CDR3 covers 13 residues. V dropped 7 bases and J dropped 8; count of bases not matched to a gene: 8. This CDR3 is CASKGAGRDEQFF. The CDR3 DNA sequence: TGTGCCAGCAAAGGAGCGGGGCGGGATGAGCAGTTCTTC.

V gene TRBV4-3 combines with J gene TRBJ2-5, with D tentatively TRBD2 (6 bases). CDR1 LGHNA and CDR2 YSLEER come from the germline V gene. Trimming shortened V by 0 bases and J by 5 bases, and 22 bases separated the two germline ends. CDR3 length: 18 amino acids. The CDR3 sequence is CASSQDRLVPLSMETQYF. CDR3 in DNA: TGCGCCAGCAGCCAAGATAGACTAGTCCCTCTCAGTATGGAGACCCAGTACTTC.

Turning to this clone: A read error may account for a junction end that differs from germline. This CDR3 is CASSLGLAGPQETQYF. The CDR3 nucleotides read TGTGCTAGCAGCTTGGGACTAGCGGGCCCCCAAGAGACCCAGTACTTC. V gene TRBV7-7 combines with J gene TRBJ2-5; 12 bases agree with TRBD2. From germline, CDR1 is SSHAT and CDR2 FNYEAQ (reference sequence). The CDR3 totals 16 residues.

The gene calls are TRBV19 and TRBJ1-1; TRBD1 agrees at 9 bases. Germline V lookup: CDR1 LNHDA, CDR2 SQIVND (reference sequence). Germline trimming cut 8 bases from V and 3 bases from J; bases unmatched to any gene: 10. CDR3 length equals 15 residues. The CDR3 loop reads CASLERTGEYTEAFF. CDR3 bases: TGTGCCAGTCTGGAACGGACAGGGGAGTACACTGAAGCTTTCTTT.

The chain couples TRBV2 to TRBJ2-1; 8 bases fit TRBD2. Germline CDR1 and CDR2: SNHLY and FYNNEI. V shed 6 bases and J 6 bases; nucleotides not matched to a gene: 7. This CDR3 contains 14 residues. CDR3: CASRAGLAGNEQFF. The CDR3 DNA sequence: TGTGCCAGCAGGGCCGGGCTAGCGGGCAATGAGCAGTTCTTC.

The CDR3 loop reads CASSKKTGSQETQYF. CDR3 bases: TGTGCCAGCAGCAAGAAGACAGGGTCGCAAGAGACCCAGTACTTC. The J gene is TRBJ2-5, the V gene TRBV7-9; TRBD1 aligns across 7 bases. With 5 bases clipped from V and 2 bases from J, the junction kept 8 bases outside the gene matches. Germline V gene sequence: CDR1 SEHNR, CDR2 FQNEAQ (reference sequence). The CDR3 consists of 15 residues.

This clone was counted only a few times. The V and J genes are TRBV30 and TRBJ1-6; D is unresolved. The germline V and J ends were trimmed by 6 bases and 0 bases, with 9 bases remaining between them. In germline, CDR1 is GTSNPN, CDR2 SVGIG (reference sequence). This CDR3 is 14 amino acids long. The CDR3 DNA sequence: TGTGCCTGCCGGTATAGCTCCTATAATTCACCCCTCCACTTT. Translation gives CACRYSSYNSPLHF.